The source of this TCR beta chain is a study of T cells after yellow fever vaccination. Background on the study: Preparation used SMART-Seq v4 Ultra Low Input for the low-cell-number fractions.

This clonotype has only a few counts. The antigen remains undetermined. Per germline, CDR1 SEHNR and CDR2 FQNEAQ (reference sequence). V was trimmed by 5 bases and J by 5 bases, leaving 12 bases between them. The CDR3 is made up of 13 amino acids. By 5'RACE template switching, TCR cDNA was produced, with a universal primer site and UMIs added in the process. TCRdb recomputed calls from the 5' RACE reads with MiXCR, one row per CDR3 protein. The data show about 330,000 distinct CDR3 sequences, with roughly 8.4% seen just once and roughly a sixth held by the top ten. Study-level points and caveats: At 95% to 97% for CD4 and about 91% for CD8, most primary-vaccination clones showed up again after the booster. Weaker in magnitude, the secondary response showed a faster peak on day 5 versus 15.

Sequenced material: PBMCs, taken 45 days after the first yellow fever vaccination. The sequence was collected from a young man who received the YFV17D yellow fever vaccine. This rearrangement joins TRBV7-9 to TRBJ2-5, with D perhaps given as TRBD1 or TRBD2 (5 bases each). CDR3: CASSHLGTETQYF. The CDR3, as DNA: TGTGCCAGCAGCCATCTAGGGACGGAGACCCAGTACTTC.